A selection of T cell receptor beta chains follows, all from one sample in a study of blood T cells in healthy people across ages. TCRdb reprocessed the 5' RACE reads via MiXCR and lists one record per CDR3 protein. The sample includes about 1.8 million distinct CDR3 sequences, about 50% of them seen just once. Sequenced input: blood. The receptors were sampled from a woman in her forties in good health. Each CDR3 is given with its conserved first and last residue. Each record gives: D gene, clone size, V gene, J gene, CDR3 DNA, CDR3 protein. The D gene is left open where the match is weak. Only part of the rows carry a size: once, few, many, or a class if the clone is expanded.

>TRBD1|few|TRBV6-5|TRBJ1-2
TGTGCCAGCAGATCCCAAGACAGGGGAGGATTTGGCTACACCTTC
CASRSQDRGGFGYTF
>TRBD1|NA|TRBV6-6|TRBJ1-2
TGTGCCAGCAGTTACGGGACCCTGGGACAGGGGTCGAAAGGCTACACCTTC
CASSYGTLGQGSKGYTF
>NA|NA|TRBV4-2|TRBJ2-7
TGTGCCAGCAGCCAAGGTCATCTCGCCGCCTACGAGCAGTACTTC
CASSQGHLAAYEQYF
>TRBD2|NA|TRBV7-8|TRBJ2-7
TGTGCCAGCAGCTTCCGAGGAGCGACTAGCGGGGGTTTGAATGAGCAGTACTTC
CASSFRGATSGGLNEQYF
>NA|NA|TRBV29-1|TRBJ2-7
TGCAGCGCTGCCCCAAGGCAGGCGCGGGTCCACGAGCAGTACTTC
CSAAPRQARVHEQYF
>NA|once|TRBV7-3|TRBJ2-1
TGTGCCAGCAGCTTGGGTTCAGTCTTGGGGAATGAGCAGTTCTTC
CASSLGSVLGNEQFF
>NA|NA|TRBV6-2/TRBV6-3|TRBJ1-5
TGTGCCAGCAGTTCCCCGGGACCTCGCAATCAGCCCCAGCATTTT
CASSSPGPRNQPQHF
>TRBD2|NA|TRBV6-1|TRBJ2-5
TGTGCCAGCTCTAAATGGGGTAGCGGGGGGGCCTCGGAGACCCAGTACTTC
CASSKWGSGGASETQYF
>NA|NA|TRBV7-9|TRBJ2-1
TGTGCCAGCAGCTCGACTCCCTCTGTTGAGCAGTTCTTC
CASSSTPSVEQFF
>NA|NA|TRBV11-2|TRBJ1-2
TGTGCCAGCAGCCCGCGGAGGGAAGGGGGCTACACCTTC
CASSPRREGGYTF
>NA|few|TRBV6-5|TRBJ2-1
TGTGCCAGCAGTGCGGCGGAACCTTACAATGAGCAGTTCTTC
CASSAAEPYNEQFF
>NA|once|TRBV11-1|TRBJ2-6
TGTGCCAGCAGCTTATTGACCGCGGTTGGCAGGCGGGATTGGGCCAACGTCCTGACTTTC
CASSLLTAVGRRDWANVLTF
>NA|NA|TRBV28|TRBJ2-7
TGTGCCAGCCTTAAGGGCAGGGGGGGAATACGCTACGAGCAGTACTTC
CASLKGRGGIRYEQYF
>NA|NA|TRBV6-5|TRBJ2-3
TGTGCCAGCAGTTACTCGACAGGATACCAAATGGATACGCAGTATTTT
CASSYSTGYQMDTQYF
>NA|NA|TRBV7-2|TRBJ2-1
TGTGCCAGCAGCTTAGCGGGACAAACGCAGTTCTTC
CASSLAGQTQFF
>NA|NA|TRBV7-8|TRBJ2-7
TGTGCCAGCAGCTCTACAGGGTTCGACGAGCAGTACTTC
CASSSTGFDEQYF
>NA|NA|TRBV12-3/TRBV12-4|TRBJ1-2
TGTGCCAGCAGTTTAGTACGCGGCAGGGCAGCCGGCTACACCTTC
CASSLVRGRAAGYTF
>NA|once|TRBV28|TRBJ1-1
TGTGCCAGCAGTTTAAAAGGGTACTTGAACACTGAAGCTTTCTTT
CASSLKGYLNTEAFF
>NA|NA|TRBV9|TRBJ2-1
TGTGCCAGCAGCGCAGGGACTCTGGGCGACTTCAATGAGCAGTTCTTC
CASSAGTLGDFNEQFF
>NA|NA|TRBV27|TRBJ2-3
TGTGCCAGCAGTCAAGGCAGGCCTAGCACAGATACGCAGTATTTT
CASSQGRPSTDTQYF
>TRBD1|NA|TRBV6-5|TRBJ1-4
TGTGCCAGCAGTTACCGCAGGGGGAGTAACCTTGAAAAACTGTTTTTT
CASSYRRGSNLEKLFF
>NA|NA|TRBV14|TRBJ2-5
TGTGCCAGCAGCCACCAACTTTACAATGAGCAGTACTTC
CASSHQLYNEQYF
>NA|NA|TRBV7-8|TRBJ2-1
TGTGCCAGCAGCGCCGACTCGGAGACCCAGTTCTTC
CASSADSETQFF
>TRBD1|NA|TRBV28|TRBJ1-2
TGTGCCAGCAGTTTAAAGTCAGGGGGGTACTCTAACTATGGCTACACCTTC
CASSLKSGGYSNYGYTF
>NA|NA|TRBV2|TRBJ1-1
TGTGCCAGCCGATTTCTTGAGGAGGGCACTGAAGCTTTCTTT
CASRFLEEGTEAFF
>NA|few|TRBV20-1|TRBJ2-7
TGCAGTGCTAGAGATTCGGCAGGGGCGCGCGAGCAGTACTTC
CSARDSAGAREQYF
>NA|few|TRBV7-2|TRBJ2-7
TGTGCCAGCGCTATCGACAGTAGATCCTACGAGCAGTACTTC
CASAIDSRSYEQYF
>NA|NA|TRBV7-2|TRBJ2-7
TGTGCCAGCAGCCAGCTCCTCAGGTTGGGGCCTGGGTACGAGCAGTACTTC
CASSQLLRLGPGYEQYF
>TRBD1|NA|TRBV7-9|TRBJ1-1
TGTGCCAGCAGCCCTCAGGGGGGGATAAACACTGAAGCTTTCTTT
CASSPQGGINTEAFF
>NA|few|TRBV6-6|TRBJ1-1
TGTGCCACCGCGGCCCGGGGCTTTTCCACTGAAGCTTTCTTT
CATAARGFSTEAFF
>NA|NA|TRBV20-1|TRBJ1-6
TGCAGTGCTAGAGAGACAGGACTTCTCTATAATTCACCCCTCCACTTT
CSARETGLLYNSPLHF
>NA|NA|TRBV7-3|TRBJ2-3
TGTGCCAGCAGCCGCGGAGGGGACGATACGCAGTATTTT
CASSRGGDDTQYF
>NA|NA|TRBV11-2|TRBJ2-7
TGTGCCAGCAGCTACGACGGCACGATTCTATACGAGCAGTACTTC
CASSYDGTILYEQYF
>NA|NA|TRBV3-1|TRBJ1-5
TGTGCCAGCAGCCAAGAATTCCCAGGACAGAGAAGCAATCAGCCCCAGCATTTT
CASSQEFPGQRSNQPQHF
>TRBD1|NA|TRBV6-2/TRBV6-3|TRBJ1-1
TGTGCCAGCAGTTATCGTCGGACAGGGGGAATCACTGAAGCTTTCTTT
CASSYRRTGGITEAFF
>NA|NA|TRBV6-2/TRBV6-3|TRBJ2-7
TGTGCCAGCATTAAAGGGGGCTACGAGCAGTACTTC
CASIKGGYEQYF
>TRBD1|NA|TRBV2|TRBJ1-2
TGTGCCAGCATGAAGGACAGGGATAACTATGGCTACACCTTC
CASMKDRDNYGYTF
>NA|many|TRBV4-1|TRBJ2-1
TGCGCCAGCAGCCAAGCTTCCACTCTAGGGAATGAGCAGTTCTTC
CASSQASTLGNEQFF
>NA|NA|TRBV15|TRBJ1-2
TGTGCCACCAGCAGTGGACAGCCGGAGCGATTGTACTATGGCTACACCTTC
CATSSGQPERLYYGYTF